What follows describes a single T cell receptor (beta chain). Germline V lookup: CDR1 MNHNS, CDR2 SASEGT. There are 16 residues in the CDR3. V was cut by 4 bases and J by 5 bases, with 17 bases left in between. The source of the sample is a study of blood T cell repertoires in COVID-19. Study-wide context: The origin of the acute and convalescent COVID-19 samples was the United States, Italy and Spain.

Source study methods: Reference gene primer amplification in the assay estimated nucleated cell counts. Sequencing used immunoSEQ multiplex PCR; TCRdb keeps in-frame clones, though not all of them. V, J and clone size were drawn from that table, and D and trimming were deduced from the DNA. The data show about 180,000 clones, with around 83% seen just once and about 16% held by the top ten. The chain employs TRBV6-1 and TRBJ2-2, with D perhaps matching TRBD1 (6 bases). Source material: PBMCs or T cells enriched from blood (not recorded which). The clonotype comes from a man aged 50-60 years who had recovered from COVID-19. For the CDR3, the DNA is TGTGCCAGCAGTGTAAAAGGGGGTTTGGAAACCGGGGAGCTGTTTTTT. Protein: CASSVKGGLETGELFF.